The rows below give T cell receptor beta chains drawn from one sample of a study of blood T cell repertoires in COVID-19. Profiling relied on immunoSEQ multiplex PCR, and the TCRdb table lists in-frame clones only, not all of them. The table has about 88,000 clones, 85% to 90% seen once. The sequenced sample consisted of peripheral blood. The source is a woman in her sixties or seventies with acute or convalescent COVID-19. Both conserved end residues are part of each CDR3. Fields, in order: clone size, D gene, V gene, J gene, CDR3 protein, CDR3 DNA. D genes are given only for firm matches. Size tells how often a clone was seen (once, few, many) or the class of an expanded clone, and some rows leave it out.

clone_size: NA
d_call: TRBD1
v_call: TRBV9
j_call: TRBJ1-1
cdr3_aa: CASSVRGRTEAFF
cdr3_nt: TGTGCCAGCAGCGTAAGGGGGCGAACTGAAGCTTTCTTT

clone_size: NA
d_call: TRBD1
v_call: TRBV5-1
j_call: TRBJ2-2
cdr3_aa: CASSLSGTGVYFAGELFF
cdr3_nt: TGCGCCAGCAGCTTATCCGGGACAGGGGTTTATTTCGCCGGGGAGCTGTTTTTT

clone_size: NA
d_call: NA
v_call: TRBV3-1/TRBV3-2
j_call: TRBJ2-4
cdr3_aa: CASSRGGTSALNIQYF
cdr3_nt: TGTGCCAGCAGCCGAGGGGGAACTAGCGCTCTAAACATTCAGTACTTC

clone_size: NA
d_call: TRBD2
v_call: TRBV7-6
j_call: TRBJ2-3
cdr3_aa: CASSPRLAGGLIDTQYF
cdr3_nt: TGTGCCAGCAGCCCAAGACTAGCGGGGGGGCTTATAGATACGCAGTATTTT

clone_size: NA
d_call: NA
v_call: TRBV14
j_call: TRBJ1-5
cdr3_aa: CASRHGHKRGVSQPQHF
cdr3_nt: TGTGCCAGCAGACACGGGCACAAACGGGGGGTAAGTCAGCCCCAGCATTTT

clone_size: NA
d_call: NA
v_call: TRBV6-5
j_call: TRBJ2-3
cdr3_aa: CASRNTRDTQYF
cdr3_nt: TGTGCCAGCAGAAATACTAGAGATACGCAGTATTTT

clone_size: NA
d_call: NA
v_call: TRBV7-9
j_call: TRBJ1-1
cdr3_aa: CASSSLPTDSMNTEAFF
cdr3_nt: TGTGCCAGCAGCTCCCTACCTACCGACAGTATGAACACTGAAGCTTTCTTT

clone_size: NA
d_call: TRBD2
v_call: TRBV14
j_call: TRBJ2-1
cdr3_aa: CASSQGREEREVAYNEQFF
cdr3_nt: TGTGCCAGCAGCCAAGGTAGGGAGGAGCGGGAGGTCGCCTACAATGAGCAGTTCTTC

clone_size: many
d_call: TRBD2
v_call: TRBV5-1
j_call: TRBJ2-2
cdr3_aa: CASSPFLAGNTGELFF
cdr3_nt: TGCGCCAGCAGCCCGTTTCTAGCGGGGAACACCGGGGAGCTGTTTTTT

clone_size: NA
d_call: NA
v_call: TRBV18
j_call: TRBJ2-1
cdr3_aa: CASSPNEGREQFF
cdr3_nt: TGTGCCAGCTCCCCGAATGAAGGCAGGGAGCAGTTCTTC

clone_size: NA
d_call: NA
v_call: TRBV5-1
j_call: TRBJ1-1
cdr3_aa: CASSYSVPTEAFF
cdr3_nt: TGCGCCAGCTCGTACAGTGTACCTACTGAAGCTTTCTTT

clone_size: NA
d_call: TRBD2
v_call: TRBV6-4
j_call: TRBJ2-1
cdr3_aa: CASSDGGTSGHNEQFF
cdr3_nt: TGTGCCAGCAGTGACGGCGGGACTAGCGGACACAATGAGCAGTTCTTC

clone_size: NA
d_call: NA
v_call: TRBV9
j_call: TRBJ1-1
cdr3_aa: CASSWQGADTEAFF
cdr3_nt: TGTGCCAGCAGCTGGCAAGGGGCGGACACTGAAGCTTTCTTT

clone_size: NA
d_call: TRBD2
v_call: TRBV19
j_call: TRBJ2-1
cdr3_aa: CASSKAGVGTNEQFF
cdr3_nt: TGTGCCAGTAGCAAAGCGGGAGTGGGAACGAATGAGCAGTTCTTC

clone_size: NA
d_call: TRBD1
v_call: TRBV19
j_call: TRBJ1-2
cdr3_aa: CASSGRTGANYGYTF
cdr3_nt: TGTGCCAGTAGTGGACGGACAGGGGCTAACTATGGCTACACCTTC

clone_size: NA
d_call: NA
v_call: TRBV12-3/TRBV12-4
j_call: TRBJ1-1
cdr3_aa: CASSTGHKAFF
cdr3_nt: TGTGCCAGCAGCACGGGACATAAAGCTTTCTTT

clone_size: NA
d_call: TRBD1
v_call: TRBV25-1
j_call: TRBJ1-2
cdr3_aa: CASSELGPQGAGYTF
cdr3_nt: TGTGCCAGCAGTGAATTAGGACCCCAGGGGGCTGGCTACACCTTC

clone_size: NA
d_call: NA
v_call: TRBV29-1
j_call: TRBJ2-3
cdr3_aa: CSVDHEASLTDTQYF
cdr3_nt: TGCAGCGTTGACCACGAGGCTAGTCTTACAGATACGCAGTATTTT

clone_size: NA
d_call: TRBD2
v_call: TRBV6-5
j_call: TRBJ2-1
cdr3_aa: CASSYSGGGAGEQFF
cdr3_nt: TGTGCCAGCAGTTACAGTGGCGGGGGGGCCGGGGAGCAGTTCTTC

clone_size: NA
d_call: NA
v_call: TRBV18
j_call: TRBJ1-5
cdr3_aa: CASSQGGEWQPQHF
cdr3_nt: TGTGCCAGCTCGCAGGGAGGGGAGTGGCAGCCCCAGCATTTT

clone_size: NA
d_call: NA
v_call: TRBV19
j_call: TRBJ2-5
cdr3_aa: CASRQAGETQYF
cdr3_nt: TGTGCCAGTAGACAGGCTGGGGAGACCCAGTACTTC

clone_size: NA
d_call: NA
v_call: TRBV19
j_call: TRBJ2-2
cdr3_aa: CASKIGAGDTGELFF
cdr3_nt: TGTGCCAGTAAGATTGGGGCAGGGGACACCGGGGAGCTGTTTTTT

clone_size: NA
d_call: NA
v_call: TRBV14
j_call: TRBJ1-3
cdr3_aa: CASSQDTGGFSGNTIYF
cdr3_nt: TGTGCCAGCAGCCAAGATACAGGAGGGTTCTCTGGAAACACCATATATTTT

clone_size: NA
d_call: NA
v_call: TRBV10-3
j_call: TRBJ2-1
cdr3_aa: CAIRGPGTTNEQFF
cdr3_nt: TGTGCCATCAGGGGGCCGGGGACAACCAATGAGCAGTTCTTC

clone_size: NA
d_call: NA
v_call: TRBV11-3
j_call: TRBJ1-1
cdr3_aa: CASSSGVGYGTEAFF
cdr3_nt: TGTGCCAGCAGCTCGGGGGTGGGGTACGGGACTGAAGCTTTCTTT

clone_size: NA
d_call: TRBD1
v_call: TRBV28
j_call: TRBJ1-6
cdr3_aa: CASSFRDRNNSPLHF
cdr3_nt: TGTGCCAGCAGTTTCCGGGACAGGAATAATTCACCCCTCCACTTT

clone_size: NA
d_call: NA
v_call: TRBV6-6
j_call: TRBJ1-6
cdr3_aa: CASSYSGATYNSPLHF
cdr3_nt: TGTGCCAGCAGTTACTCGGGAGCGACTTATAATTCACCCCTCCACTTT

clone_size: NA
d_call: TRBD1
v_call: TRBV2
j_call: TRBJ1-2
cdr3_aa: CASTPGGGYGYTF
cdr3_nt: TGTGCCAGCACTCCAGGGGGTGGGTATGGCTACACCTTC

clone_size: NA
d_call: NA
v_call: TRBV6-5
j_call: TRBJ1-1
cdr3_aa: CASSYPGGMNTEAFF
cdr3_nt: TGTGCCAGCAGTTACCCCGGGGGGATGAACACTGAAGCTTTCTTT

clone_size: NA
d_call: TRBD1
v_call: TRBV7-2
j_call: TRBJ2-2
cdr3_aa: CASSVQGKGELFF
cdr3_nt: TGTGCCAGCAGCGTACAGGGGAAGGGGGAGCTGTTTTTT

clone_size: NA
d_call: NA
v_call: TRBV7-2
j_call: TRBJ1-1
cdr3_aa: CASSLAREKAFF
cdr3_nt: TGTGCCAGCAGCTTAGCCAGGGAAAAAGCTTTCTTT

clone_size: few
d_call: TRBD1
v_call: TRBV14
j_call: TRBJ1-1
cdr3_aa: CASRPRTGGNTEAFF
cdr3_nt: TGTGCCAGCAGACCCCGGACAGGGGGCAACACTGAAGCTTTCTTT

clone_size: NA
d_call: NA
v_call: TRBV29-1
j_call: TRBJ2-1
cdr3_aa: CSVPGTGQFF
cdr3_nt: TGCAGCGTTCCGGGGACTGGGCAGTTCTTC

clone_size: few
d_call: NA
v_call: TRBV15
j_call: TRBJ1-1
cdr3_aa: CATSRFGSEAFF
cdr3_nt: TGTGCCACCAGCAGATTTGGGAGTGAAGCTTTCTTT

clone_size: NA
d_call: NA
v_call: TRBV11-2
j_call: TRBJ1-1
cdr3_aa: CASGLQGRDTEAFF
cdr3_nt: TGTGCCAGCGGCCTACAGGGTCGGGACACTGAAGCTTTCTTT

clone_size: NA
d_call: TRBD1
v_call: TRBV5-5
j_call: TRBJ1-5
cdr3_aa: CASSLGVGQGSGLLQPQHF
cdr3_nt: TGTGCCAGCAGCTTGGGCGTGGGACAGGGTTCTGGGTTGCTCCAGCCCCAGCATTTT

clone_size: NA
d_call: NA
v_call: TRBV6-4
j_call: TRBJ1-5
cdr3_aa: CASSEAADQPQHF
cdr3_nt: TGTGCCAGCAGTGAGGCGGCCGATCAGCCCCAGCATTTT

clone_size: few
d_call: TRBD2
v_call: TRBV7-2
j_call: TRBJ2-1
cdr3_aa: CASSSLGREGRSYNEQFF
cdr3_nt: TGTGCCAGCAGCTCCCTAGGGCGGGAGGGCCGGTCCTACAATGAGCAGTTCTTC

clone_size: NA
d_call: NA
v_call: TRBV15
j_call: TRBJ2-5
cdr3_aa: CATSRDGGDRIKKETQYF
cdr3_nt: TGTGCCACCAGCAGAGATGGGGGGGACAGGATAAAGAAAGAGACCCAGTACTTC

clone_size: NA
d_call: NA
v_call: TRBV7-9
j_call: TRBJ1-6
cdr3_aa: CASSLGQGRSPLHF
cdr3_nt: TGTGCCAGCAGCTTAGGGCAGGGCCGTTCACCCCTCCACTTT

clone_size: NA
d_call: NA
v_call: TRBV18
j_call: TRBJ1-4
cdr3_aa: CASMPGVTNEKLFF
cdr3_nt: TGTGCCAGCATGCCAGGGGTCACTAATGAAAAACTGTTTTTT